These 9 T cell receptor beta chains were all obtained from the same sample, sequenced in a study of cytomegalovirus exposure and HLA in healthy donors. PCR employed 60 Vbeta and 13 Jbeta primers. Method: immunoSEQ multiplex PCR; TCRdb's copy keeps in-frame clones and lacks some. In the table there are about 190,000 clones, approximately 80% of which are singletons. The sample taken for sequencing was PBMCs. The origin of the receptors is a woman between 18 and 29 years old in good health and CMV-seropositive.

The chain is built from TRBV12-2 and TRBJ2-7; whether TRBD1, the table's D call, matches the DNA was not checked. TRBV12-2 is a pseudogene segment. There are 14 residues in the CDR3. The CDR3 is CASRQTRGLGEQYV. For the CDR3, the DNA is TGTGCAAGTCGCCAAACCAGGGGTTTGGGGGAGCAGTACGTC.

This sequence joins TRBV7-2 and TRBJ1-5; 9 positions match TRBD1. Germline V CDR1 and CDR2: SGHTA, FQGNSA. CDR3 length: 17 amino acids. The V gene end was trimmed by 1 base and the J gene end by 7 bases; junction bases not matched to a gene: 11. CDR3 DNA sequence: TGTGCCAGCAGCTTAGAGCGACAGGGGGTTTACGGGCAGCCCCAGCATTTT. Its translation: CASSLERQGVYGQPQHF.

The chain has TRBV6-1 and TRBJ2-5; no definite D call. The J call could be wrong; TRBJ2-7 is a better fit for the DNA end. Per germline, CDR1 MNHNS and CDR2 SASEGT. The CDR3 has 11 residues. CDR3 nucleotides: TGTGCCAGCGGGCCGATCTACGAGCAGTACTTC. The encoded protein is CASGPIYEQYF.

The chain has TRBV7-8 and TRBJ2-5; 11 nucleotides align to TRBD2. The CDR3 is 16 amino acids. Trimming cost V 3 bases and J 3 bases; bases outside gene matches: 6. In germline, CDR1 is SGHVS, CDR2 FQNEAQ. CDR3 DNA: TGTGCCAGCAGCTTTACTAGCGGGGGTATGGAAGAGACCCAGTACTTC. This translates into CASSFTSGGMEETQYF.

This chain joins TRBV19 and TRBJ1-1; D gene ambiguous. Trimming pared 6 bases from V and 0 bases from J, leaving 11 bases between. CDR3 length equals 14 residues. Germline V gives CDR1 LNHDA, CDR2 SQIVND (reference sequence). This CDR3 is CASRTIGLNTEAFF. CDR3 DNA: TGTGCCAGTAGGACCATCGGGTTGAACACTGAAGCTTTCTTT.

This clone was picked up a small number of times. This chain uses TRBV18 with TRBJ1-6; D gene ambiguous. CDR3 size: 15 residues. V lost 3 bases and J lost 10, with 16 bases in between. Germline values: CDR1 KGHSH, CDR2 LQKENI. The chain's CDR3 is CASSPPRARNSPLHF. DNA for the CDR3: TGTGCCAGCTCACCGCCGCGGGCTAGGAACTCACCCCTCCACTTT.

This sequence joins TRBV28 and TRBJ1-1, with D perhaps matching TRBD1 (6 bases). The CDR3 consists of 14 residues. Germline values: CDR1 MDHEN, CDR2 SYDVKM. Trimming left V 3 bases short and J 4 bases short, with 12 bases between. Here the CDR3 DNA reads TGTGCCAGCAGTTTCAGGGGTCGGGGCACTGAAGCTTTCTTT. Amino acids: CASSFRGRGTEAFF.

The chain is built from TRBV2 and TRBJ1-5; a weak D match, TRBD1 (6 bases). The germline V gene has CDR1 SNHLY and CDR2 FYNNEI. The CDR3 runs to 14 residues. The germline V and J ends were trimmed by 6 bases and 2 bases, with 11 bases remaining between them. Written as DNA, the CDR3 is TGTGCCAGCAGCCAGGGGTCTGGCAATCAGCCCCAGCATTTT. It is translated as CASSQGSGNQPQHF.

V and J are TRBV19 and TRBJ1-3; TRBD1 is a possible D gene (6 bases). CDR1 and CDR2 (germline): LNHDA, SQIVND (reference sequence). V shed 5 bases and J shed 2 bases, with 13 bases lying between them. The CDR3 has 15 amino acids. CDR3 sequence: CASSPLGGAGNTIYF. In DNA, the CDR3 is TGTGCCAGTAGTCCCCTAGGGGGGGCTGGAAACACCATATATTTT.